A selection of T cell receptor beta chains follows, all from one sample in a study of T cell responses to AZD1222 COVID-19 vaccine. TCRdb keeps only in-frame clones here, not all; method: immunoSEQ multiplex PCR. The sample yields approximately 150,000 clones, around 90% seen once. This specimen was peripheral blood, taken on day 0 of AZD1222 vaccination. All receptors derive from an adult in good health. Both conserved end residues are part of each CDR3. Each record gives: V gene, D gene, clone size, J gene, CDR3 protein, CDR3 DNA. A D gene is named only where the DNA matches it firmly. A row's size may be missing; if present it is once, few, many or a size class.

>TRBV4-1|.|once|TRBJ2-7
CASSQEIQTSAYEQYF
TGCGCCAGCAGCCAAGAAATCCAGACATCAGCCTACGAGCAGTACTTC
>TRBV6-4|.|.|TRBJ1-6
CASSVRTGYNSPLHF
TGTGCCAGCAGTGTCCGGACGGGTTATAATTCACCCCTCCACTTT
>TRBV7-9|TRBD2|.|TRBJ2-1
CASSPMGWLAGNNEQFF
TGTGCCAGCAGCCCCATGGGTTGGCTAGCGGGAAACAATGAGCAGTTCTTC
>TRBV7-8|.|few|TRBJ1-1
CASSPTLNTEAFF
TGTGCCAGCAGCCCAACACTGAACACTGAAGCTTTCTTT
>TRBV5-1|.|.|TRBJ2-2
CASSLVAGSTGELFF
TGCGCCAGCAGCTTAGTCGCAGGGAGCACCGGGGAGCTGTTTTTT
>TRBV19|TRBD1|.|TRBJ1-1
CASTLQQGAASAFF
TGTGCCAGTACCCTCCAACAGGGGGCGGCAAGTGCTTTCTTT
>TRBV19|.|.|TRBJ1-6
CASRQTTISPLHF
TGTGCCAGTAGGCAGACTACAATTTCACCCCTCCACTTT
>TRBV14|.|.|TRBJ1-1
CASSQVSASRAFF
TGTGCCAGCAGCCAAGTGTCTGCGAGCCGAGCTTTCTTT
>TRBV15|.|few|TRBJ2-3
CATSRIGSGDTQYF
TGTGCCACCAGCAGGATTGGGAGTGGAGATACGCAGTATTTT
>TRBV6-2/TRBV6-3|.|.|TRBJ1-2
CASSFRVQLGYTF
TGTGCCAGCAGTTTCAGGGTTCAACTTGGCTACACCTTC
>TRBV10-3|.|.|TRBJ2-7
CAISESSYEQYF
TGTGCCATCAGTGAGTCGTCCTACGAGCAGTACTTC
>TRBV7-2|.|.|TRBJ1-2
CASSLPQSYGYTF
TGTGCCAGCAGCTTACCCCAATCCTATGGCTACACCTTC
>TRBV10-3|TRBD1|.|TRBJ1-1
CAITALDREGDEAFF
TGTGCCATCACCGCTTTGGACAGGGAAGGGGATGAAGCTTTCTTT
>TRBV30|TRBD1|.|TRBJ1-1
CAWIETGVTEAFF
TGTGCCTGGATAGAGACAGGGGTCACTGAAGCTTTCTTT
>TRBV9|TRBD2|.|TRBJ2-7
CASSPYAGGVYEQYF
TGTGCCAGCAGCCCTTATGCGGGAGGGGTCTACGAGCAGTACTTC
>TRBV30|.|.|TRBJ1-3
CAWSPARVRDTRNTIYF
TGTGCCTGGAGTCCGGCCCGGGTCCGGGACACCAGAAACACCATATATTTT
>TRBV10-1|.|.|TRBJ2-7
CATGTSGGFHEQYF
TGCGCCACCGGGACTTCGGGCGGCTTCCACGAGCAGTACTTC
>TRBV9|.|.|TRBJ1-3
CASSPYTLPQVTSSGNTIYF
TGTGCCAGCAGCCCATATACCCTCCCCCAAGTTACGAGCTCTGGAAACACCATATATTTT
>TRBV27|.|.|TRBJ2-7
CASKRLAGGPYEQYF
TGTGCCAGCAAACGGTTGGCCGGCGGACCCTACGAGCAGTACTTC
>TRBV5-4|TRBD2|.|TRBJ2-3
CASSPGTSRSSTDTQYF
TGTGCCAGCAGCCCCGGGACTAGCAGATCTAGCACAGATACGCAGTATTTT
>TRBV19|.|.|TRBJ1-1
CASSIPGRGNTEAFF
TGTGCCAGTAGTATACCCGGTAGAGGGAACACTGAAGCTTTCTTT
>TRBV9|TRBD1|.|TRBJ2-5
CASSPGTAQETQYF
TGTGCCAGCAGCCCAGGGACAGCACAAGAGACCCAGTACTTC
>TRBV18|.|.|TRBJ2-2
CASSPLPGGNGELFF
TGTGCCAGCTCACCACTCCCCGGAGGGAACGGGGAGCTGTTTTTT
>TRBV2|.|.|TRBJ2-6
CATRKDSGANVLTF
TGTGCCACCCGAAAGGATTCTGGGGCCAACGTCCTGACTTTC
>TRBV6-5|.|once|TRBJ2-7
CASSSQGPTYEQYF
TGTGCCAGCAGTTCACAGGGCCCGACCTACGAGCAGTACTTC
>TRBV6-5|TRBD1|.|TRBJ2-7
CASSYSELTGGNEQYF
TGTGCCAGCAGTTACTCGGAATTGACAGGGGGCAACGAGCAGTACTTC
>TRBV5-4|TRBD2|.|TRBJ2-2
CASSFGGRNTGELFF
TGTGCCAGCAGCTTTGGCGGGAGGAACACCGGGGAGCTGTTTTTT
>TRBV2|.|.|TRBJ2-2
CASRVNTGELFF
TGTGCCAGCAGGGTAAACACCGGGGAGCTGTTTTTT
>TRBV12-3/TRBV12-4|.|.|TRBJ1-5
CASSPRTDQPQHF
TGTGCCAGCAGTCCACGGACAGATCAGCCCCAGCATTTT
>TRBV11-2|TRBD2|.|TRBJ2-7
CASSQGLAGDSEQYF
TGTGCCAGCAGCCAAGGACTAGCGGGAGACAGCGAGCAGTACTTC
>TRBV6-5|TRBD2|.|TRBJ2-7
CASSRPSGNSYEQYF
TGTGCCAGCAGCCGACCTAGCGGGAACTCCTACGAGCAGTACTTC
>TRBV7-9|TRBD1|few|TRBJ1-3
CASSARQGDSSGNTIYF
TGTGCCAGCAGCGCACGACAGGGGGACAGCTCTGGAAACACCATATATTTT
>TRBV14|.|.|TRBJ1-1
CASSQVSTRWGDTEAFF
TGTGCCAGCAGCCAAGTATCTACTCGGTGGGGTGACACTGAAGCTTTCTTT
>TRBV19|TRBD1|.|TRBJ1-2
CARQGAPSGGYTF
TGTGCTAGGCAGGGGGCACCCTCAGGAGGCTACACCTTC
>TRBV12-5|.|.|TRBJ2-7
CASGLGQRVGEQYF
TGTGCTAGTGGTCTAGGACAGAGAGTGGGTGAGCAGTACTTC
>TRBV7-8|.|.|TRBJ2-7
CASSAETSRTYEQYF
TGTGCCAGCAGCGCCGAGACTAGTAGGACGTACGAGCAGTACTTC
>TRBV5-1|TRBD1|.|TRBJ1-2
CASRNIDRAEYGYTF
TGCGCCAGCAGGAATATAGACAGGGCGGAATATGGCTACACCTTC
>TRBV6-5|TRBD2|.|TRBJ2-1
CASMTSGSANEQFF
TGTGCCAGTATGACTAGCGGGAGCGCTAATGAGCAGTTCTTC
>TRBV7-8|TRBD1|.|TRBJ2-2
CASSYYRGTGELFF
TGTGCCAGCAGCTACTACAGGGGTACCGGGGAGCTGTTTTTT
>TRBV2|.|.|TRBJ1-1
CASTWRAEAFF
TGTGCCAGCACCTGGAGGGCTGAAGCTTTCTTT
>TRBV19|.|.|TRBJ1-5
CASSIVGGVQPQHF
TGTGCCAGTAGTATCGTTGGAGGGGTTCAGCCCCAGCATTTT
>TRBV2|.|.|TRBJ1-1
CASSGPGFRGLSEAFF
TGTGCCAGCAGTGGCCCCGGGTTCCGGGGACTTTCTGAAGCTTTCTTT
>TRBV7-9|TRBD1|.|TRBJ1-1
CASSRKTGVGTEAFF
TGTGCCAGCAGCCGAAAGACAGGGGTAGGGACTGAAGCTTTCTTT
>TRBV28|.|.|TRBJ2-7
CASSFQMEQYF
TGTGCCAGCAGTTTTCAAATGGAGCAGTACTTC
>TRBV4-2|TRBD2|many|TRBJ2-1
CASSPGLAEPYNEQFF
TGTGCCAGCAGCCCCGGACTAGCGGAACCCTACAATGAGCAGTTCTTC
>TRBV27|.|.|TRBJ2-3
CASSSRDPNTDTQYF
TGTGCCAGCAGTTCAAGGGACCCCAACACAGATACGCAGTATTTT
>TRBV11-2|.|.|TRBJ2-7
CASSSVGVSYEQYF
TGTGCCAGCAGCTCAGTCGGGGTCTCCTACGAGCAGTACTTC
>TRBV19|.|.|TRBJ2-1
CASSIFFSSYNEQFF
TGTGCCAGTAGTATCTTCTTTAGCTCCTACAATGAGCAGTTCTTC